The clone carrying this T cell receptor (beta chain) was seen only a few times. Its antigen is unknown. MiXCR, run by TCRdb on the 5' RACE reads, gives a single entry per CDR3 protein. The sample holds about 540,000 distinct CDR3 sequences, 9.5% to 15% seen once. This specimen comes from a study of CD8 T cells in ankylosing spondylitis. Study-wide findings and caveats: Peripheral blood samples showed relatively rare disease-linked clones, and these clones were CD8+. The clones that were linked to disease were reported to be significantly enriched in matched synovial fluid samples from ankylosing spondylitis patients. Blood of patients with ankylosing spondylitis appeared to be characterized by a TCR beta motif of several highly homologous variants.

Sample: blood, either unsorted or a sorted T cell fraction (not recorded which). This clonotype was obtained from a male donor with ankylosing spondylitis.

The CDR3 is CASSLNSGTGDSPLHF. The CDR3, as DNA: TGTGCCAGCAGCTTAAATTCAGGGACAGGGGATTCACCCCTCCACTTT. V is TRBV11-2 and J is TRBJ1-6; 10 bases are a match to TRBD1. V lost 2 bases and J lost 8; bases outside the gene matches: 6. The CDR3 contains 16 residues. Germline values: CDR1 SGHAT, CDR2 FQNNGV.